A single sample is the source of the 26 T cell receptor beta chains below, sequenced in a study of brain T cells in children with intractable seizures. Only cases whose brain tissue showed the highest T cell transcript signatures were sequenced. The method was immunoSEQ multiplex PCR; TCRdb's version includes in-frame clones alone and lacks a portion of them. This table has around 9,300 clones, roughly 71% appearing once. The sample here was resected brain tissue, taken at surgery. The receptor set was obtained from a girl aged 2 to 10 with tuberous sclerosis and intractable seizures.

This clone occurred a few times. The chain couples TRBV14 to TRBJ1-2; D is ambiguous. Germline assignment: CDR1 SGHDN and CDR2 FVKESK. The CDR3 loop spans 13 amino acids. V was cut by 4 bases and J by 0 bases, with 6 bases left in between. The CDR3 is CASSPIPNYGYTF. CDR3 nucleotides: TGTGCCAGCAGCCCCATACCTAACTATGGCTACACCTTC.

The rearrangement uses TRBV5-6 and TRBJ2-1, with 10 bases lining up with TRBD1. V shed 4 bases, J shed 7 bases, and the junction held 8 bases outside the gene matches. Germline loops: CDR1 SGHDT, CDR2 YYEEEE. The CDR3 is 15 amino acids. The CDR3 sequence is CASSRRQGASNEQFF. In DNA, the CDR3 is TGTGCCAGCAGCCGTAGACAGGGGGCAAGTAATGAGCAGTTCTTC.

This clone was picked up a small number of times. V gene TRBV5-6 combines with J gene TRBJ1-6, with D possibly matching TRBD1 (5 bases). The germline gives CDR1 SGHDT, CDR2 YYEEEE. V was clipped by 0 bases and J by 4 bases, with 8 bases between them. The CDR3 length is 15 residues. CDR3: CASSLGGAYNSPLHF. CDR3 nucleotide sequence: TGTGCCAGCAGCTTGGGGGGCGCGTATAATTCACCCCTCCACTTT. The full variable domain, in which reference TRBV5-6 and TRBJ1-6 provide the parts outside the CDR3, is DAGVTQSPTHLIKTRGQQVTLRCSPKSGHDTVSWYQQALGQGPQFIFQYYEEEERQRGNFPDRFSGHQFPNYSSELNVNALLLGDSALYLCASSLGGAYNSPLHFGNGTRLTVT.

Regarding this clone: A far larger clone is only one base removed, so a read error is likely. This rearrangement joins TRBV14 to TRBJ2-3; D unresolved. V shed 0 bases and J shed 0 bases, with 10 bases lying between them. CDR1 and CDR2 from the germline V gene are SGHDN and FVKESK. The CDR3 is made up of 16 amino acids. As DNA, the CDR3 is TGTGCCAGCAGCCAAGAATATGGCAGTAGCACAGATACGCAGTATTTT. Translating it yields CASSQEYGSSTDTQYF.

The chain has TRBV19 and TRBJ1-1; D remains unclear. Trimming cost V 3 bases and J 4 bases, with 15 bases left between them. The CDR3 sequence is 15 residues long. Germline lookup yields CDR1 LNHDA and CDR2 SQIVND (reference sequence). The CDR3 is CASSMGGVEVTEAFF. The CDR3 DNA is TGTGCCAGTAGTATGGGTGGGGTTGAAGTCACTGAAGCTTTCTTT.

The gene calls are TRBV24-1 and TRBJ2-5; 7 positions agree with TRBD1. The V gene end was trimmed by 3 bases and the J gene end by 2 bases; junction bases not matched to a gene: 5. The CDR3 is made up of 15 amino acids. Germline V lookup: CDR1 KGHDR, CDR2 SFDVKD. CDR3 nucleotide sequence: TGTGCCACCAGTGATCCGGGACAGATTCAAGAGACCCAGTACTTC. It is translated as CATSDPGQIQETQYF.

The J gene is TRBJ1-2, the V gene TRBV27; possible D gene TRBD1, 5 bases. V shed 0 bases and J shed 4 bases, with 15 bases lying between them. The CDR3 consists of 16 residues. The V gene's germline CDR1 is MNHEY and CDR2 SMNVEV (reference sequence). CDR3 sequence (DNA): TGTGCCAGCAGTTTATCGGAGGGGCATACCGTCTATGGCTACACCTTC. Protein product: CASSLSEGHTVYGYTF.

J is TRBJ2-3 and V is TRBV5-1, with 8 bases that match TRBD1. J gave up 2 bases and V 4 bases, and 6 bases lay outside the gene matches. Germline values: CDR1 SGHRS, CDR2 YFSETQ. The length of the CDR3 is 15 residues. The CDR3 here is CASSTRGLFTDTQYF. The CDR3 coding sequence is TGCGCCAGCAGCACCAGGGGGCTCTTCACAGATACGCAGTATTTT.

A few counts support this clone. The chain recombines TRBV18 with TRBJ1-1; D is uncertain. The CDR3 is made up of 13 amino acids. Germline V gene lookup returns CDR1 KGHSH and CDR2 LQKENI. Trimming took off 3 bases at V and 1 base at J, with 6 bases between the two ends. CDR3 sequence: CASSPEQNTEAFF. The DNA for the CDR3 is TGTGCCAGCTCACCTGAGCAGAACACTGAAGCTTTCTTT.

This chain uses TRBV7-2 with TRBJ1-4; no firm D call. The V gene lost 5 bases and the J gene lost 0 bases, with 13 bases spanning the gap. Germline CDR1 and CDR2: SGHTA and FQGNSA. CDR3 length: 16 amino acids. CDR3: CASSPSLLATNEKLFF. CDR3 DNA sequence: TGTGCCAGCAGCCCTTCCCTCCTTGCAACTAATGAAAAACTGTTTTTT.

This clone was recorded only once. The rearrangement uses TRBV5-4 and TRBJ1-5; D is uncertain. Trimming pared 6 bases from V and 7 bases from J, leaving 20 bases between. This CDR3 is 15 amino acids long. Germline CDR1 is SGHNT and CDR2 is YYREEE (reference sequence). CDR3 DNA sequence: TGTGCCAGCACCGACGCCGGGATCCGAAACCAGCCCCAGCATTTT. Protein: CASTDAGIRNQPQHF.

The rearrangement links TRBV19 to TRBJ2-2; D gene ambiguous. Trimming shortened V by 2 bases and J by 4 bases, and 5 bases separated the two germline ends. Per germline, CDR1 LNHDA and CDR2 SQIVND (reference sequence). The CDR3 contains 13 residues. The CDR3 DNA follows: TGTGCCAGTAGTATATCGGGCACCGGGGAGCTGTTTTTT. This translates into CASSISGTGELFF.

The rearrangement uses TRBV2 and TRBJ2-7; D is possibly TRBD1 (5 bases). V lost 8 bases and J lost 1, with 18 bases in between. This CDR3 is built from 15 residues. CDR1 SNHLY and CDR2 FYNNEI come from the germline V gene. CDR3 sequence: CASEPHRQSSYEQYV. For the CDR3, the DNA is TGTGCCAGCGAGCCTCATCGACAGTCTTCCTACGAGCAGTACGTC.

The chain combines TRBV4-1 with TRBJ2-1, with 9 positions matching TRBD1. V was clipped by 1 base and J by 4 bases; unmatched bases: 8. This CDR3 region has 17 residues. Per the germline V gene, CDR1 is MGHRA and CDR2 is YSYEKL. CDR3 sequence (DNA): TGCGCCAGCAGCCAAGGGGGACAGGGCATATTTTACAATGAGCAGTTCTTC. Encoded protein: CASSQGGQGIFYNEQFF.

This clone appeared a single time. The CDR3 coding sequence is TGCGCCAGCAGCCAAGATACAGGTGCATTGGGCTACACCTTC. Its translation is CASSQDTGALGYTF. The chain joins TRBV4-1 to TRBJ1-2; the D gene is possibly TRBD1 (5 bases). CDR3 length: 14 residues. Deletions cut 0 bases from V and 8 bases from J, with 13 bases between. The germline gives CDR1 MGHRA, CDR2 YSYEKL.

The chain combines TRBV4-1 with TRBJ1-1; 9 bases fit TRBD1. The CDR3 runs 15 residues. The ends lost 1 base at V and 4 bases at J; junction bases unmatched: 4. The germline V gene has CDR1 MGHRA and CDR2 YSYEKL. The CDR3 reads CASSQVQGAGTEAFF. Written as DNA, the CDR3 is TGCGCCAGCAGCCAAGTACAGGGGGCTGGCACTGAAGCTTTCTTT.

This clone was counted a single time. V is TRBV5-6 and J is TRBJ1-4; D gene uncertain. CDR1 is SGHDT and CDR2 is YYEEEE in the germline V gene. There are 14 residues in the CDR3. The germline V and J ends were trimmed by 0 bases and 2 bases, with 5 bases remaining between them. The CDR3 reads CASSLAMTNEKLFF. The CDR3 region has the DNA TGTGCCAGCAGCTTGGCTATGACTAATGAAAAACTGTTTTTT.

V and J are TRBV9 and TRBJ1-1; D possibly corresponds to TRBD1 (6 bases). The length of the CDR3 is 18 residues. CDR1 is SGDLS and CDR2 is YYNGEE in the germline V gene. Trimming removed 4 bases from V and 4 bases from J, with 26 bases in between. The CDR3 nucleotides are TGTGCCAGCAGCCCATACGAGACAGGAAGCTCAGGTTTCACTGAAGCTTTCTTT. Translation: CASSPYETGSSGFTEAFF.

The gene calls are TRBV2 and TRBJ1-2, with D possibly TRBD1 on 6 matching bases. This CDR3 has 14 amino acids. V lost 0 bases to trimming and J lost 3 bases, with 8 bases between them. Germline CDR1 SNHLY, CDR2 FYNNEI. CDR3 loop: CASSEARGHYGYTF. CDR3 sequence (DNA): TGTGCCAGCAGTGAAGCCAGGGGTCACTATGGCTACACCTTC.

With respect to this clone: This could be a read error, since a much larger clone is one nucleotide away. The rearrangement links TRBV9 to TRBJ2-3; 7 positions match TRBD1. The CDR3 runs 17 residues. Germline values: CDR1 SGDLS, CDR2 YYNGEE. J lost 5 bases, V lost 3 bases, and 15 bases had no gene match. CDR3 loop: CASSARTQGQLRDTQYF. Here the CDR3 DNA reads TGTGCCAGCAGCGCGAGGACACAGGGGCAACTGCGAGATACGCAGTATTTT.

The V gene is TRBV2, the J gene TRBJ1-2; D possibly corresponds to TRBD1 (6 bases). The CDR3 is made up of 15 amino acids. Germline assignment: CDR1 SNHLY and CDR2 FYNNEI. The V end lost 0 bases, the J end lost 5 bases, and 13 bases lay between the germline ends. The CDR3 DNA sequence: TGTGCCAGCAGTGAAGCGGGAGGGGGAGCATATGGCTACACCTTC. Protein sequence: CASSEAGGGAYGYTF.

This clone was seen once. The V call is TRBV3-1 (or the pseudogene TRBV3-2), the J call TRBJ2-1, with D unclear. There are 18 residues in the CDR3. V was cut by 0 bases and J by 0 bases, with 15 bases left in between. From germline, CDR1 is LGHDT and CDR2 YNNKEL (reference sequence). As DNA, the CDR3 is TGTGCCAGCAGCCAAGATCCGTCCCAGGTTAGCTCCTACAATGAGCAGTTCTTC. This translates into CASSQDPSQVSSYNEQFF.

The table lists this clone with a few counts. The chain couples TRBV3-1 (or the pseudogene TRBV3-2) to TRBJ2-5, with 8 bases identical to TRBD2. The germline V gene has CDR1 LGHDT and CDR2 YNNKEL (reference sequence). This CDR3 spans 15 amino acids. J was trimmed by 5 bases and V by 4 bases; bases with no gene match: 9. This CDR3 reads CASSLGTRRRETQYF. Here the CDR3 DNA reads TGTGCCAGCAGCCTTGGGACTAGAAGAAGGGAGACCCAGTACTTC.

The chain has TRBV3-1 (or the pseudogene TRBV3-2) and TRBJ1-4, with D unresolved. This CDR3 spans 13 amino acids. Trimming shortened V by 0 bases and J by 14 bases, and 13 bases separated the two germline ends. Germline values: CDR1 LGHDT, CDR2 YNNKEL (reference sequence). Here the CDR3 DNA reads TGTGCCAGCAGCCAAGATCTTCGTGGTGGGCTGTTTTTT. Translated, it gives CASSQDLRGGLFF.

The chain links TRBV30 to TRBJ1-1, with D perhaps matching TRBD1 (5 bases). With 0 bases removed from V and 6 bases from J, the gap between germline ends came to 17 bases. This CDR3 spans 15 amino acids. CDR1 GTSNPN and CDR2 SVGIG come from the germline V gene (reference sequence). CDR3 sequence (DNA): TGTGCCTGGAGTGTAAAATTGACATCGGGGGCTGAAGCTTTCTTT. Its translation: CAWSVKLTSGAEAFF.

The chain has TRBV2 and TRBJ2-7; D not certain. CDR1 and CDR2 from the germline V gene are SNHLY and FYNNEI. The length of the CDR3 is 14 residues. Between the trimmed V and J ends, which lost 2 bases and 6 bases, there was a span of 14 bases. In nucleotides, the CDR3 is TGTGCCAGCAGTGAATGCCTCAGCCTCTGCGAGCAGTACTTC. Protein product: CASSECLSLCEQYF. Combining the CDR3 with reference TRBV2 and TRBJ2-7 gives the whole variable domain EPEVTQTPSHQVTQMGQEVILRCVPISNHLYFYWYRQILGQKVEFLVSFYNNEISEKSEIFDDQFSVERPDGSNFTLKIRSTKLEDSAMYFCASSECLSLCEQYFGPGTRLTVT.